What follows describes a single T cell receptor (beta chain). The V gene lost 8 bases and the J gene lost 0 bases, with 14 bases spanning the gap. This CDR3 spans 15 amino acids. TCRdb re-called the RACE reads through MiXCR, storing one row per CDR3 protein. Here the sample spans more than 90,000 distinct CDR3 sequences, approximately 10% being singletons. The data stem from a study of human T cells and chemical hapten exposure. Documented time point: patch test 2, 6 weeks after DPC sensitization. Treatment given: therapeutic diphenylcyclopropenone sensitization with weekly scalp DPC. The clonotype comes from a woman aged 40 to 50 with alopecia areata. Some clones in this sample may be carry-over from other donors' samples. The chain carries TRBV12-3 or TRBV12-4 and TRBJ1-3; D is possibly TRBD1 (5 bases). The source was whole blood, collected in connection with sensitization to the hapten diphenylcyclopropenone (DPC). The CDR3 DNA is TGTGCCAGCCGACGACAGAGGGTCTCTGGAAACACCATATATTTT. As protein: CASRRQRVSGNTIYF.